These 5 T cell receptor beta chains were all obtained from the same sample, sequenced in a study of cytomegalovirus exposure and HLA in healthy donors. 13 Jbeta primers and 60 Vbeta primers were used for the PCR. Generated by immunoSEQ multiplex PCR, the TCRdb table keeps only in-frame clones and is missing some. The data show fewer than 150,000 clones, with around 80% seen just once and about 6.5% held by the top ten. The sequencing sample was made of PBMCs. Receptor source: a man in his forties in good health and CMV-seropositive.

V gene TRBV5-8 combines with J gene TRBJ2-6; possible D gene TRBD1, 5 bases. Trimming removed 0 bases from V and 1 base from J, with 8 bases in between. CDR1 is SGHTS, CDR2 YDEGEE, per germline. The CDR3 contains 16 residues. This CDR3 is CASSLEKGSGANVLTF. Here the CDR3 DNA reads TGTGCCAGCAGCTTGGAGAAGGGGTCTGGGGCCAACGTCCTGACTTTC. Using reference TRBV5-8 and TRBJ2-6 for the parts outside the CDR3, the full variable domain is EAGVTQSPTHLIKTRGQQATLRCSPISGHTSVYWYQQALGLGLQFLLWYDEGEERNRGNFPPRFSGRQFPNYSSELNVNALELEDSALYLCASSLEKGSGANVLTFGAGSRLTVL.

This chain uses TRBV27 with TRBJ2-2; weak D call: TRBD1 (6 bases). With 5 bases removed from V and 2 bases from J, the gap between germline ends came to 12 bases. Germline CDR1 MNHEY, CDR2 SMNVEV (reference sequence). The CDR3 sequence is 15 residues long. The CDR3 reads CASSRAGTNTGELFF. The CDR3 DNA reads TGTGCCAGCAGTCGGGCCGGGACAAACACCGGGGAGCTGTTTTTT.

The CDR3 bases are TGCGCCAGCAGCCAAGATTCAGTTGAGCAGTACTTC. Translating it yields CASSQDSVEQYF. V gene TRBV4-1 combines with J gene TRBJ2-7; the D is unclear. Germline V CDR1 and CDR2: MGHRA, YSYEKL. Deletions cut 0 bases from V and 7 bases from J, with 7 bases between. This CDR3 contains 12 residues.

The CDR3 sequence: CATSSPGQGTVQETQYF. The CDR3 coding sequence is TGTGCCACCAGCAGTCCGGGACAGGGGACAGTTCAAGAGACCCAGTACTTC. This chain connects TRBV15 to TRBJ2-5; 10 nucleotides line up with TRBD1. The CDR3 covers 17 residues. CDR1 is LNHNV and CDR2 is YYDKDF in the germline V gene (reference sequence). V lost 3 bases, J lost 2 bases, and 9 bases stayed unmatched.

The V call is TRBV29-1, the J call TRBJ2-7, with TRBD1 as a possible D gene (5 bases). The CDR3 length is 13 residues. Per the germline V gene, CDR1 is SQVTM and CDR2 is ANQGSEA. Trimming took 0 bases from V and 6 from J, leaving 12 bases between them. Written as DNA, the CDR3 is TGCAGCGTTGAAGATCGGCAGGGATCCGAGCAGTACTTC. This sequence encodes CSVEDRQGSEQYF.